This T cell receptor beta chain stems from a study of T-cell memory formation after mild COVID-19. This clonotype was seen ten or more times. Its antigen is still unknown. Study results and limitations: For contracting clones, CD4+ ones sat mainly in CM and EM, CD8+ in EMRA. Pre-infection memory harbored some responding clones, suggesting cross-reactive memory joined.

J lost 12 bases, V lost 2 bases, and 14 bases had no gene match. The CDR3 is made up of 15 amino acids. TCRdb ran MiXCR on the 5' RACE reads and lists one entry per CDR3 protein. The table shows about 200,000 distinct CDR3 sequences, with around 18% occurring only once. The chain uses TRBV12-3 or TRBV12-4 and TRBJ1-2; 8 bases align to TRBD1. This TCR was sampled from an adult woman who had mild COVID-19 (a few samples of this study predate the infection). Cell type and time point are not known. The sequenced sample consisted of PBMCs or a T cell subset sorted from them (not recorded which). The CDR3 DNA follows: TGTGCCAGCAGTTTATTGGGACAGGCATCGGGGGCTAACACCTTC. Translating gives CASSLLGQASGANTF.